The present T cell receptor beta chain was sequenced within a study of blood T cell repertoires in COVID-19. Study overall: Two consecutive negative NP/OP PCR tests, clearance, or resolved symptoms defined Cohort 3 recovery. The samples span acute and convalescent COVID-19 from the United States, Italy and Spain.

Germline V CDR1 and CDR2: MNHEY, SVGAGI. Trimming left V 1 base short and J 7 bases short, with 8 bases between. The CDR3 runs to 13 residues. The method was immunoSEQ multiplex PCR; TCRdb's version includes in-frame clones alone and lacks a portion of them. The table has over 200,000 clones, about 86% seen once. Those enrolled, adults aged roughly 18 to 90 years, came from 25 or so US areas. Clinical histories supplied by participants themselves formed the basis of cohort assignment. The sample consisted of PBMCs or T cells enriched from blood (not recorded which). The sequence was obtained from a woman aged 45-60 years in a cohort exposed to, infected with or recovered from COVID-19 (not recorded which). The V call is TRBV6-5, the J call TRBJ1-5, with D tentatively TRBD1 (6 bases). The CDR3 is CASSYWQGQPQHF. CDR3 DNA sequence: TGTGCCAGCAGTTACTGGCAGGGGCAGCCCCAGCATTTT.